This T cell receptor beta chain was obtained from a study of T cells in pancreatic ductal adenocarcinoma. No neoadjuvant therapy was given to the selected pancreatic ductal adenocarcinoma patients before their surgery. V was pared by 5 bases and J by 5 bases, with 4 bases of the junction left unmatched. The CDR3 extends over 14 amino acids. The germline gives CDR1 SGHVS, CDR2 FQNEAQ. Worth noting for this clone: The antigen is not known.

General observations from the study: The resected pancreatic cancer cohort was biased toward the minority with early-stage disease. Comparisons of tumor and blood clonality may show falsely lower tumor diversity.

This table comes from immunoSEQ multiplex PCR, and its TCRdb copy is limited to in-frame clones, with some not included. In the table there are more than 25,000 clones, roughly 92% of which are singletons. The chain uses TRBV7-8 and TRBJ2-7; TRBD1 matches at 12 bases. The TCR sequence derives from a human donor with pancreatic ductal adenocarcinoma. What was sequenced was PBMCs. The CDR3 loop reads CASSRRDRGHEQYF. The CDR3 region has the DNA TGTGCCAGCAGCCGCCGGGACAGGGGGCACGAGCAGTACTTC.